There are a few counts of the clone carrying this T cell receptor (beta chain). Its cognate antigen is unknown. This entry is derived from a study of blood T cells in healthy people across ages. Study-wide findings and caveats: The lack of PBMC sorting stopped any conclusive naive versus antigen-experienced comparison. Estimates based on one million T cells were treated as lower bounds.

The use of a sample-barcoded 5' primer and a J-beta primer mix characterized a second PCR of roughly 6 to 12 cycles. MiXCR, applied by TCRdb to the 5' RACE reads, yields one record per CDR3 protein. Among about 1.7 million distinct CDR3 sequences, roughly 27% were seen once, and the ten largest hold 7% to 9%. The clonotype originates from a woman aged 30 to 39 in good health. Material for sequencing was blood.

The CDR3 nucleotides are TGCGCCAGCAGTAACCCAGGGCTTACTGAAGCTTTCTTT. Its protein product is CASSNPGLTEAFF. V gene TRBV10-2 combines with J gene TRBJ1-1, with a tentative D call TRBD1 (5 bases). CDR3 size: 13 residues. V lost 5 bases and J 5 bases, leaving 12 bases between the germline ends. From germline, CDR1 is WSHSY and CDR2 SAAADI.